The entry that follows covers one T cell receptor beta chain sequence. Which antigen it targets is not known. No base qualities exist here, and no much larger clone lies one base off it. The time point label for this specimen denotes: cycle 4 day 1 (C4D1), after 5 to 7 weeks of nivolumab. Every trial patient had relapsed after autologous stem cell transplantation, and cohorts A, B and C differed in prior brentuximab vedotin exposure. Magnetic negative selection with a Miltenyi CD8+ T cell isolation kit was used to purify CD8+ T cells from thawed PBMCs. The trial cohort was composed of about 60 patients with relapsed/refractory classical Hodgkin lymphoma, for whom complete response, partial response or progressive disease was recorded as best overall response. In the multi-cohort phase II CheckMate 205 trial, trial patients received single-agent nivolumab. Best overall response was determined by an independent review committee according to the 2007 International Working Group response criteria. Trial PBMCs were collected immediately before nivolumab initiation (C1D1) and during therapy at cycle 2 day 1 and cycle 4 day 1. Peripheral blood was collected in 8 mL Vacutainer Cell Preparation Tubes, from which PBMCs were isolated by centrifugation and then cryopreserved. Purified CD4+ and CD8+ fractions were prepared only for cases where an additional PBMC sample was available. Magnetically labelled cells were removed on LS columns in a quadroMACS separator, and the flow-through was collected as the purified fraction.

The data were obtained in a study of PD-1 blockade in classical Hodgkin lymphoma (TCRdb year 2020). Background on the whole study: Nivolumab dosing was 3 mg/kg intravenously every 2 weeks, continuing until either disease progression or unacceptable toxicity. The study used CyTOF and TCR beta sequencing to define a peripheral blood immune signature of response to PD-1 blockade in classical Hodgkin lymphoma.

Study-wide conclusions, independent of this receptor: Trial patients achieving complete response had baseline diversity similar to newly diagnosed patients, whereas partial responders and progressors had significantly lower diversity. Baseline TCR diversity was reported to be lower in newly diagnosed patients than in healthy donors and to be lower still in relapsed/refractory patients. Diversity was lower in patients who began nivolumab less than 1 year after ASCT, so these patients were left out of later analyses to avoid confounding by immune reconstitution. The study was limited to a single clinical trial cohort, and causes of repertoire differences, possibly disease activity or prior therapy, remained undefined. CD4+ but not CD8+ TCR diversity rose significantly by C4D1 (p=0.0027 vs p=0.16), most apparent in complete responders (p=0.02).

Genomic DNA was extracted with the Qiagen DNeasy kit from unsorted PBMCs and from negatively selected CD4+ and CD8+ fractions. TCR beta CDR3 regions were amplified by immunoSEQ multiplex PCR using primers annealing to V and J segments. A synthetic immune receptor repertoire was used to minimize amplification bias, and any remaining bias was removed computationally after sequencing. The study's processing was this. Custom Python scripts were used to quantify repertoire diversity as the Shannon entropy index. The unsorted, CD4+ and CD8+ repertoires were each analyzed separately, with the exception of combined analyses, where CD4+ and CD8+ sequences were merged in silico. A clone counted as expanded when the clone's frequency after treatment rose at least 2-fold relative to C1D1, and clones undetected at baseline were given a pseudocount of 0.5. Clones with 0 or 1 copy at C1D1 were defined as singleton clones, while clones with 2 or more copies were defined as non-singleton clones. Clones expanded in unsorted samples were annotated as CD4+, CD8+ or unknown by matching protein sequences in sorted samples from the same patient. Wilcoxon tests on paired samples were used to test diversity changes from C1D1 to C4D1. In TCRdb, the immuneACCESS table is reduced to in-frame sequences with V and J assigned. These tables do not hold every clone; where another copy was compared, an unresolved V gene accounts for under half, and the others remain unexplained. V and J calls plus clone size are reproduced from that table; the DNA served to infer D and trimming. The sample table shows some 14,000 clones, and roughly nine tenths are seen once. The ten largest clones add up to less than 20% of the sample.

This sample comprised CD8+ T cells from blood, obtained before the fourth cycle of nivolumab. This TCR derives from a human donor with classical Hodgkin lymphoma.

CDR3 protein: CASSLDRAEVGGYTF. The DNA sequence reads TGTGCCAGCAGTTTAGACCGGGCGGAAGTAGGTGGCTACACCTTC. The V gene is TRBV28 and the J gene is TRBJ1-2; there is no confident call for the D gene. CDR1 and CDR2 (MDHEN, SYDVKM) derive from the germline V gene. V lost 2 bases and J lost 7 bases; the stretch between them is 17 bases long. The CDR3 spans 15 residues, from the cysteine through the phenylalanine. Just the 45-base CDR3 DNA is kept, in frame starting at base 1.